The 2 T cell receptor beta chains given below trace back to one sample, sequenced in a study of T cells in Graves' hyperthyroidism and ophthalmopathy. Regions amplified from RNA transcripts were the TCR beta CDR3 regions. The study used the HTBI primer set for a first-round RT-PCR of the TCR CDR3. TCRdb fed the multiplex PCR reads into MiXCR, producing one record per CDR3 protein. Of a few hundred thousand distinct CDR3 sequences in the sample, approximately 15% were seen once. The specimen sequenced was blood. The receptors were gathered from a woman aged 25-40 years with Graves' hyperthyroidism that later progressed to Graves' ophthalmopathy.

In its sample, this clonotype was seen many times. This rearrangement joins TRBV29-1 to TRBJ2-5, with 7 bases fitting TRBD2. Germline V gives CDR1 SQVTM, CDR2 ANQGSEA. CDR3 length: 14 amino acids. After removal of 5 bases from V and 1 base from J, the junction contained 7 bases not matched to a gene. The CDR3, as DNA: TGCAGCGTTTGGGGCCCTAGCGGCCAAGAGACCCAGTACTTC. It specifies CSVWGPSGQETQYF.

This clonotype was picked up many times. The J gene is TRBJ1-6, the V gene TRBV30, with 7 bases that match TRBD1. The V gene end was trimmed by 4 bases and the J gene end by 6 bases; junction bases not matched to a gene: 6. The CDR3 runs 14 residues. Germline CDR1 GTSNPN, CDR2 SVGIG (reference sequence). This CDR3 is CAWTRTGVNSPLHF. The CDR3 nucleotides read TGTGCCTGGACCCGGACAGGCGTTAATTCACCCCTCCACTTT.